These 23 T cell receptor beta chains were sequenced from one sample in a study of T cell responses to AZD1222 COVID-19 vaccine. TCRdb's table, derived via immunoSEQ multiplex PCR, lists solely in-frame clones and lacks some. The sample yields about 110,000 clones, around 90% seen once. The sample in question was peripheral blood, obtained on day 0 of AZD1222 vaccination. The receptors shown here come from an adult in good health.

The chain links TRBV29-1 to TRBJ1-2; 11 positions agree with TRBD1. This CDR3 has 12 amino acids. Germline CDR1 is SQVTM and CDR2 is ANQGSEA. V was clipped by 4 bases and J by 6 bases; unmatched bases: 1. The CDR3 spells CSVAGQGDGYTF. In DNA, the CDR3 is TGCAGCGTTGCGGGACAGGGGGATGGCTACACCTTC.

V usage is TRBV5-4 and J usage is TRBJ2-2; D gene unclear. This CDR3 has 15 residues. Germline values: CDR1 SGHNT, CDR2 YYREEE (reference sequence). V was trimmed by 2 bases and J by 0 bases, leaving 8 bases between them. The CDR3, as DNA: TGTGCCAGCAGCTTAGACCTTTCGAACACCGGGGAGCTGTTTTTT. Its protein product is CASSLDLSNTGELFF.

The chain couples TRBV15 to TRBJ2-3, with 7 bases that match TRBD1. The CDR3 totals 16 residues. Germline CDR1 reads LNHNV; CDR2 reads YYDKDF (reference sequence). With 0 bases clipped from V and 5 bases from J, the junction kept 8 bases outside the gene matches. For the CDR3, the DNA is TGTGCCACCAGCAGAGAGGGGGACAGACGGGTAGATACGCAGTATTTT. It yields the protein CATSREGDRRVDTQYF.

The chain uses TRBV5-5 and TRBJ1-1; D gene unclear. V was clipped by 0 bases and J by 1 base, with 7 bases between them. CDR3 length: 14 amino acids. Germline V lookup: CDR1 SGHKS, CDR2 YYEKEE (reference sequence). The CDR3 region has the DNA TGTGCCAGCAGCTTGGGCAGTGGGAACACTGAAGCTTTCTTT. Translating gives CASSLGSGNTEAFF.

The V call is TRBV28, the J call TRBJ2-2; no clear D gene. The CDR3 has 14 amino acids. Germline CDR1 and CDR2: MDHEN and SYDVKM. The V gene lost 8 bases and the J gene lost 6 bases, with 16 bases spanning the gap. CDR3 region: CASSDAWDAGELFF. The CDR3, as DNA: TGTGCCAGCTCGGACGCATGGGATGCCGGGGAGCTGTTTTTT.

This chain uses TRBV29-1 with TRBJ2-7; 9 bases fit TRBD2. CDR3 length equals 14 residues. The V segment lost 2 bases and the J segment 1 base; nucleotides outside the gene matches: 3. Germline loops: CDR1 SQVTM, CDR2 ANQGSEA. The CDR3 sequence: CSVELAGISYEQYF. Written as DNA, the CDR3 is TGCAGCGTTGAACTAGCGGGAATTTCCTACGAGCAGTACTTC.

The J gene is TRBJ1-5, the V gene TRBV25-1, with 7 nucleotides matching TRBD1. Germline CDR1 MGHDK, CDR2 SYGVNS. There are 14 residues in the CDR3. The V gene end was trimmed by 8 bases and the J gene end by 4 bases; junction bases not matched to a gene: 8. This chain's CDR3 is CASPRIRGNQPQHF. The CDR3 bases are TGTGCCAGCCCGAGGATCAGGGGGAATCAGCCCCAGCATTTT.

This clone was seen once. This rearrangement joins TRBV5-1 to TRBJ2-7, with TRBD1 identical over 9 bases. Germline CDR1 SGHRS, CDR2 YFSETQ. The CDR3 has 17 amino acids. V lost 4 bases to trimming and J lost 0 bases; unmatched junction nucleotides: 11. The CDR3 coding sequence is TGCGCCAGCAGCCTACAGGGGGCGCAGGGAAGCTCCTACGAGCAGTACTTC. Its translation: CASSLQGAQGSSYEQYF.

The chain uses TRBV5-4 and TRBJ2-3; a possible D gene is TRBD2 (5 bases). Trimming took 3 bases from V and 2 from J, leaving 16 bases between them. The CDR3 consists of 16 residues. CDR1 is SGHNT, CDR2 YYREEE, per germline (reference sequence). The CDR3 bases are TGTGCCAGCAGCTCGGGGTCCGGGCCGTTCACAGATACGCAGTATTTT. Protein product: CASSSGSGPFTDTQYF.

V gene TRBV29-1 combines with J gene TRBJ1-3; D call uncertain. This CDR3 has 14 amino acids. Trimming pared 4 bases from V and 0 bases from J, leaving 10 bases between. Germline CDR1 SQVTM, CDR2 ANQGSEA. The CDR3 here is CSVASSFSGNTIYF. In DNA form, the CDR3 reads TGCAGCGTTGCCTCTTCTTTCTCTGGAAACACCATATATTTT.

The DNA for the CDR3 is TGTGCCAGCAGCTTAGGCCAGGGGAGTTGGTACGAGCAGTACTTC. Amino acid sequence: CASSLGQGSWYEQYF. V gene TRBV7-2 combines with J gene TRBJ2-7, with D possibly matching TRBD1 (6 bases). The CDR3 is 15 residues long. Trimming removed 1 base from V and 4 bases from J, with 14 bases in between. Germline V gene sequence: CDR1 SGHTA, CDR2 FQGNSA.

The genes are TRBV27 and TRBJ1-1, with D hard to call. This CDR3 contains 15 residues. The germline V gene has CDR1 MNHEY and CDR2 SMNVEV (reference sequence). The V end lost 2 bases, the J end lost 1 base, and 11 bases lay between the germline ends. The CDR3 protein is CASSLVGGPNTEAFF. The CDR3 nucleotides read TGTGCCAGCAGTTTAGTGGGAGGGCCGAACACTGAAGCTTTCTTT.

V gene TRBV28 combines with J gene TRBJ1-5; 7 positions agree with TRBD1. This CDR3 contains 15 residues. The V gene end was trimmed by 1 base and the J gene end by 3 bases; junction bases not matched to a gene: 3. Germline V gives CDR1 MDHEN, CDR2 SYDVKM. CDR3: CASSLSDRFNQPQHF. DNA for the CDR3: TGTGCCAGCAGTTTATCGGACAGGTTCAATCAGCCCCAGCATTTT. The whole variable domain, remainder taken from reference TRBV28 and TRBJ1-5, is DVKVTQSSRYLVKRTGEKVFLECVQDMDHENMFWYRQDPGLGLRLIYFSYDVKMKEKGDIPEGYSVSREKKERFSLILESASTNQTSMYLCASSLSDRFNQPQHFGDGTRLSIL.

The chain uses TRBV6-2 or TRBV6-3 and TRBJ2-7; 8 nucleotides line up with TRBD2. The CDR3 length is 15 residues. Germline values: CDR1 MNHEY, CDR2 SVGEGT. V dropped 0 bases and J dropped 5; count of bases not matched to a gene: 6. The CDR3 nucleotides are TGTGCCAGCAGTTACTCTGGGACTAGATTCCACGAGCAGTACTTC. It yields the protein CASSYSGTRFHEQYF.

The chain recombines TRBV3-1 (or the pseudogene TRBV3-2) with TRBJ2-2, with a tentative D call TRBD2 (5 bases). The CDR3 contains 12 residues. Germline lookup yields CDR1 LGHDT and CDR2 YNNKEL (reference sequence). Trimming stripped 6 bases from V and 8 bases from J, with 10 bases between. This CDR3 reads CASRDSSGELFF. In nucleotides, the CDR3 is TGTGCCAGCAGGGACTCTTCGGGGGAGCTGTTTTTT.

The rearrangement joins TRBV5-6 to TRBJ2-2; perhaps D is TRBD1 or TRBD2 (6 bases each). The ends were cut back, 2 bases at V and 1 base at J, with 15 bases in the middle. Germline V gene sequence: CDR1 SGHDT, CDR2 YYEEEE. The CDR3 runs 17 residues. The CDR3 here is CASSFRSGGRNTGELFF. The CDR3 DNA follows: TGTGCCAGCAGCTTCCGTTCCGGGGGCAGGAACACCGGGGAGCTGTTTTTT. The complete variable domain, with remaining parts taken from reference TRBV5-6 and TRBJ2-2, reads DAGVTQSPTHLIKTRGQQVTLRCSPKSGHDTVSWYQQALGQGPQFIFQYYEEEERQRGNFPDRFSGHQFPNYSSELNVNALLLGDSALYLCASSFRSGGRNTGELFFGEGSRLTVL.

This chain joins TRBV5-5 and TRBJ2-3; either TRBD1 or TRBD2 may fit D (5 bases each). This CDR3 is built from 14 residues. CDR1 SGHKS and CDR2 YYEKEE come from the germline V gene (reference sequence). V gave up 0 bases and J gave up 5 bases, with 10 bases separating them. This CDR3 reads CASSLDGTRDTQYF. Here the CDR3 DNA reads TGTGCCAGCAGCTTGGATGGGACCCGAGATACGCAGTATTTT.

The chain uses TRBV11-2 and TRBJ1-1; TRBD1 matches 7 bases. V lost 3 bases to trimming and J lost 1 base; unmatched junction nucleotides: 11. The CDR3 is 17 amino acids. Germline V lookup: CDR1 SGHAT, CDR2 FQNNGV. The DNA for the CDR3 is TGTGCCAGCAGCTTGGAAATAACCAACAGGGGGAACACTGAAGCTTTCTTT. Its translation is CASSLEITNRGNTEAFF.

This chain joins TRBV6-2 or TRBV6-3 and TRBJ1-1, with D uncertain. Deletions cut 6 bases from V and 2 bases from J, with 19 bases between. In germline, CDR1 is MNHEY, CDR2 SVGEGT. The CDR3 runs to 16 residues. The CDR3 reads CASSPKGWGLNTEAFF. Here the CDR3 DNA reads TGTGCCAGCAGCCCTAAAGGATGGGGTCTAAACACTGAAGCTTTCTTT.

This chain uses TRBV6-5 with TRBJ2-5; D is perhaps TRBD1 (7 bases). Trimming left V 2 bases short and J 9 bases short, with 16 bases between. CDR1 is MNHEY, CDR2 SVGAGI, per germline. This CDR3 region has 14 residues. CDR3: CASSYAGQSGAQYF. CDR3 DNA sequence: TGTGCCAGCAGTTACGCGGGACAGTCTGGGGCCCAGTACTTC.

The chain couples TRBV30 to TRBJ1-2; D may be TRBD1 (6 bases). From germline, CDR1 is GTSNPN and CDR2 SVGIG (reference sequence). Trimming removed 5 bases from V and 5 bases from J, with 12 bases in between. The CDR3 length is 12 residues. CDR3 region: CAWAGTNYGYTF. The CDR3 DNA sequence: TGTGCCTGGGCCGGGACAAATTATGGCTACACCTTC.

The chain uses TRBV11-2 and TRBJ2-7; tentatively, D is TRBD1 (5 bases). Between the trimmed V and J ends, which lost 5 bases and 6 bases, there was a span of 17 bases. The V gene's germline CDR1 is SGHAT and CDR2 FQNNGV. This CDR3 spans 14 amino acids. The CDR3 nucleotides read TGTGCCAGCAGCCAGCAGGGTCGGTTCGGCGAGCAGTACTTC. This encodes CASSQQGRFGEQYF.

The chain links TRBV4-2 to TRBJ1-1, with D uncertain. This CDR3 has 14 amino acids. Germline V gene sequence: CDR1 LGHNA, CDR2 YNFKEQ. Trimming stripped 1 base from V and 6 bases from J, with 12 bases between. In nucleotides, the CDR3 is TGTGCCAGCAGCCAAGTACGGCCCGGGGCTGAAGCTTTCTTT. It yields the protein CASSQVRPGAEAFF.